These 29 T cell receptor beta chains came from one sample sequenced in a study of radiotherapy plus CTLA-4 blockade in lung cancer. Only in-frame clones appear in the TCRdb table, and some are missing; sequencing was by immunoSEQ multiplex PCR. The profile shows about 31,000 clones, 60% to 75% of them singletons. This sample comprised peripheral blood, obtained from a patient treated with radiotherapy plus ipilimumab. These receptors were collected from a human donor with non-small cell lung cancer whose response to radiotherapy plus ipilimumab could not be evaluated.

V gene TRBV18 combines with J gene TRBJ2-1; 9 positions agree with TRBD2. The CDR3 consists of 16 residues. Trimming at V came to 0 bases and at J to 3 bases, leaving 3 bases not matched to a gene. Germline values: CDR1 KGHSH, CDR2 LQKENI. The CDR3 protein is CASSPPGLALYNEQFF. Here the CDR3 DNA reads TGTGCCAGCTCACCACCCGGACTAGCGCTCTACAATGAGCAGTTCTTC.

This clone was seen only once. V gene TRBV19 combines with J gene TRBJ2-3; 7 bases are shared with TRBD1. The germline CDR1 and CDR2 sequences are LNHDA and SQIVND (reference sequence). V was clipped by 5 bases and J by 11 bases; unmatched bases: 7. The CDR3 is 12 amino acids. Written as DNA, the CDR3 is TGTGCCAGTAGTCATACAGGGGTGGGGCAGTATTTT. Its protein product is CASSHTGVGQYF.

This sequence joins TRBV5-1 and TRBJ1-2, with 10 bases lining up with TRBD1. V shed 5 bases, J shed 7 bases, and the junction held 5 bases outside the gene matches. Germline loops: CDR1 SGHRS, CDR2 YFSETQ. The CDR3 sequence is 13 residues long. The CDR3 loop is CASRKDRGGGYTF. CDR3 in DNA: TGCGCCAGCAGAAAGGACAGGGGGGGTGGCTACACCTTC.

The V and J genes are TRBV5-4 and TRBJ2-3, with TRBD2 matching 8 bases. This CDR3 is 14 amino acids long. Losses at the gene ends were 2 bases for V and 5 bases for J; bases not matched to a gene: 4. Germline assignment: CDR1 SGHNT and CDR2 YYREEE (reference sequence). CDR3 loop: CASSFSAGGDTQYF. CDR3 DNA sequence: TGTGCCAGCAGCTTTTCTGCGGGAGGAGATACGCAGTATTTT.

The rearrangement links TRBV28 to TRBJ2-7, with 7 positions matching TRBD1. The CDR3 runs 15 residues. V lost 3 bases to trimming and J lost 7 bases; unmatched junction nucleotides: 12. Germline-derived CDR1 and CDR2 are MDHEN and SYDVKM. CDR3 sequence reads: CASSFMRTGLAEQYF. For the CDR3, the DNA is TGTGCCAGCAGTTTCATGAGGACAGGTCTAGCTGAGCAGTACTTC. Full variable domain (rest looked up from reference TRBV28 and TRBJ2-7): DVKVTQSSRYLVKRTGEKVFLECVQDMDHENMFWYRQDPGLGLRLIYFSYDVKMKEKGDIPEGYSVSREKKERFSLILESASTNQTSMYLCASSFMRTGLAEQYFGPGTRLTVT.

The chain links TRBV5-1 to TRBJ2-5, with D possibly matching TRBD2 (5 bases). Gene TRBJ2-7 matches the end of the DNA better, so the J call may be wrong. Germline-derived CDR1 and CDR2 are SGHRS and YFSETQ. The CDR3 sequence is 13 residues long. CDR3 nucleotide sequence: TGCGCCAGCAGCTTGGGCGGGCCCGGCGAGCAGTACTTC. Its translation is CASSLGGPGEQYF.

This rearrangement joins TRBV2 to TRBJ2-1; 7 positions agree with TRBD2. The V and J ends lost 6 bases and 5 bases, in that order; junction bases with no gene match: 10. Germline V CDR1 and CDR2: SNHLY, FYNNEI. This CDR3 is 15 amino acids long. CDR3 in DNA: TGTGCCAGCAGGACGGGCGGGAGCAGCGACAATGAGCAGTTCTTC. It translates to CASRTGGSSDNEQFF. Full variable domain (outside the CDR3, taken from reference TRBV2 and TRBJ2-1): EPEVTQTPSHQVTQMGQEVILRCVPISNHLYFYWYRQILGQKVEFLVSFYNNEISEKSEIFDDQFSVERPDGSNFTLKIRSTKLEDSAMYFCASRTGGSSDNEQFFGPGTRLTVL.

This chain uses TRBV6-6 with TRBJ1-1; 9 nucleotides agree with TRBD1. CDR3 size: 13 residues. The junction had 2 bases not matched to a gene; V was cut back by 5 bases and J by 4 bases. Germline loops: CDR1 MNHNY, CDR2 SVGAGI (reference sequence). CDR3 nucleotide sequence: TGTGCCAGCAGTAGGGACAGGGCCACTGAAGCTTTCTTT. This gives the protein CASSRDRATEAFF.

This clone was seen a handful of times. The chain joins TRBV9 to TRBJ2-2, with 8 bases fitting TRBD1. The V gene's germline CDR1 is SGDLS and CDR2 YYNGEE. CDR3 length: 17 residues. The V segment lost 4 bases and the J segment 0 bases; nucleotides outside the gene matches: 8. Here the CDR3 reads CASSLLWTGPNTGELFF. The CDR3 DNA reads TGTGCCAGCAGCCTCCTATGGACAGGGCCGAACACCGGGGAGCTGTTTTTT.

The chain links TRBV19 to TRBJ2-1, with D perhaps TRBD1 (5 bases). The CDR3 covers 14 residues. The V gene lost 6 bases and the J gene lost 6 bases, with 15 bases spanning the gap. Germline CDR1 is LNHDA and CDR2 is SQIVND (reference sequence). CDR3 sequence reads: CASSQEGAINEQFF. CDR3 nucleotide sequence: TGTGCCAGTAGCCAGGAAGGGGCAATCAATGAGCAGTTCTTC.

In its sample, this clone was seen once. The V call is TRBV5-4, the J call TRBJ2-7, with 7 positions matching TRBD1. With 2 bases clipped from V and 2 bases from J, the junction kept 4 bases outside the gene matches. The CDR3 spans 14 residues. From germline, CDR1 is SGHNT and CDR2 YYREEE (reference sequence). The CDR3 here is CASSFLTGTYEQYF. In DNA, the CDR3 is TGTGCCAGCAGCTTCCTGACAGGGACCTACGAGCAGTACTTC.

The chain recombines TRBV6-1 with TRBJ2-1; 8 bases fit TRBD2. Losses at the gene ends were 5 bases for V and 6 bases for J; bases not matched to a gene: 3. This CDR3 spans 13 amino acids. Germline CDR1 reads MNHNS; CDR2 reads SASEGT. This CDR3 is CASSSGSINEQFF. The CDR3 DNA is TGTGCCAGCAGTAGCGGGAGTATCAATGAGCAGTTCTTC.

Note on this clone: One end of the junction fails to match germline, which may point to a read error. The rearrangement uses TRBV29-1 and TRBJ2-7; TRBD2 matches at 7 bases. Germline V gene sequence: CDR1 SQVTM, CDR2 ANQGSEA. This CDR3 spans 15 amino acids. Written as DNA, the CDR3 is TGCAGCGCCCAGGGACTACCGCCTACCATTTACGAGCGGTACTTC. Translated: CSAQGLPPTIYERYF.

The rearrangement links TRBV14 to TRBJ2-1, with TRBD2 matching 8 bases. The V and J ends lost 4 bases and 0 bases, in that order; junction bases with no gene match: 5. From germline, CDR1 is SGHDN and CDR2 FVKESK. This CDR3 contains 16 residues. DNA for the CDR3: TGTGCCAGCAGCCCCGTCGGGAGGGGCTCCTACAATGAGCAGTTCTTC. Its translation is CASSPVGRGSYNEQFF.

CDR3 in DNA: TGTGCCAGCAGCGGTGGGGGTTGGGTAGCGGGGGCCTACGAGCAGTACTTC. Its protein product is CASSGGGWVAGAYEQYF. The chain has TRBV4-2 and TRBJ2-7; 9 positions agree with TRBD2. The germline V gene encodes CDR1 LGHNA and CDR2 YNFKEQ. The J segment lost 2 bases and the V segment lost 5 bases, leaving 13 bases of the junction unmatched. The CDR3 length is 17 residues.

For the CDR3, the DNA is TGTGCCTGGAAGCCACAGGGACAGAATTCACCCCTCCACTTT. Protein: CAWKPQGQNSPLHF. This chain uses TRBV30 with TRBJ1-6; 7 nucleotides line up with TRBD1. This CDR3 contains 14 residues. Germline V gives CDR1 GTSNPN, CDR2 SVGIG (reference sequence). With V trimmed by 4 bases and J by 7 bases, 7 bases remained unmatched.

This rearrangement joins TRBV5-1 to TRBJ1-2, with TRBD1 as a possible D gene (6 bases). Germline CDR1 SGHRS, CDR2 YFSETQ. The CDR3 loop spans 14 amino acids. The ends were cut back, 1 base at V and 4 bases at J, with 11 bases in the middle. The DNA for the CDR3 is TGCGCCAGCAGCTTGACAGGGAACGGCTATGGCTACACCTTC. It is translated as CASSLTGNGYGYTF.

V and J are TRBV30 and TRBJ1-5; no firm D call. CDR3 size: 14 residues. CDR1 is GTSNPN and CDR2 is SVGIG in the germline V gene (reference sequence). V was pared by 2 bases and J by 2 bases, with 10 bases between. This chain's CDR3 is CAWSTVQGNQPQHF. In nucleotides, the CDR3 is TGTGCCTGGAGTACTGTTCAGGGCAATCAGCCCCAGCATTTT.

This clone occurred a few times. The chain combines TRBV10-2 with TRBJ2-1; D possibly corresponds to TRBD1 (5 bases). Germline-derived CDR1 and CDR2 are WSHSY and SAAADI. The CDR3 length is 13 residues. Trimming removed 2 bases at V and 8 bases at J, with 10 bases between. CDR3 in DNA: TGCGCCAGCAGTGAGGGACATGTTTATGAGCAGTTCTTC. Its protein product is CASSEGHVYEQFF.

This chain connects TRBV6-1 to TRBJ1-4; D gene uncertain. CDR3 length: 13 residues. The V end lost 5 bases, the J end lost 0 bases, and 4 bases lay between the germline ends. Germline CDR1 MNHNS, CDR2 SASEGT. CDR3 bases: TGTGCCAGCAGTTCAGCAACTAATGAAAAACTGTTTTTT. Translation: CASSSATNEKLFF.

By share, this clone counts as medium-sized (0.01 to 0.1%). The J gene is TRBJ1-4, the V gene TRBV11-2, with 7 bases fitting TRBD1. The J call could be wrong; TRBJ2-2 is a better fit for the DNA end. Germline V gives CDR1 SGHAT, CDR2 FQNNGV. The CDR3 sequence is 12 residues long. The CDR3 loop reads CASSAGTEELFF. The CDR3, as DNA: TGTGCCAGCAGCGCCGGGACAGAGGAGCTGTTTTTT.

This clone was found a few times. The V and J genes are TRBV19 and TRBJ2-2, with no clear D. Per germline, CDR1 LNHDA and CDR2 SQIVND (reference sequence). The ends were cut back, 4 bases at V and 0 bases at J, with 3 bases in the middle. The CDR3 runs to 13 residues. The CDR3 sequence is CASSTANTGELFF. The CDR3 region has the DNA TGTGCCAGTAGTACTGCGAACACCGGGGAGCTGTTTTTT.

Only one count was recorded for this clone. This sequence joins TRBV12-5 and TRBJ2-7; weak D call: TRBD2 (6 bases). CDR1 is LGHNT, CDR2 FRNRAP, per germline. V was shortened by 7 bases and J by 0 bases, with 13 bases between the two germline ends. CDR3 length: 14 residues. This CDR3 is CASVPPGSSYEQYF. The CDR3 region has the DNA TGTGCTAGTGTTCCCCCCGGGAGCTCCTACGAGCAGTACTTC.

The chain recombines TRBV7-9 with TRBJ2-5; the D gene is possibly TRBD1 (6 bases). V lost 5 bases and J lost 3, with 13 bases in between. This CDR3 comprises 14 residues. Germline V gives CDR1 SEHNR, CDR2 FQNEAQ (reference sequence). CDR3 amino acids: CASSPQGTKETQYF. DNA of the CDR3: TGTGCCAGCAGCCCCCAGGGGACCAAAGAGACCCAGTACTTC.

CDR3 residues: CASTKLAGGPYEQYF. The CDR3 DNA is TGTGCCAGTACCAAACTAGCGGGAGGCCCCTACGAGCAGTACTTC. The chain uses TRBV19 and TRBJ2-7; 12 nucleotides agree with TRBD2. The V gene end was trimmed by 7 bases and the J gene end by 2 bases; junction bases not matched to a gene: 6. Per the germline V gene, CDR1 is LNHDA and CDR2 is SQIVND (reference sequence). This CDR3 has 15 residues.

The sample holds a few counts of this clone. The chain couples TRBV5-5 to TRBJ2-7; TRBD1 might be the D (6 bases). Germline assignment: CDR1 SGHKS and CDR2 YYEKEE (reference sequence). CDR3 length equals 15 residues. V was cut by 2 bases and J by 5 bases, with 17 bases left in between. For the CDR3, the DNA is TGTGCCAGCAGCTTCGGTTCAGGGGTAACGCACGAGCAGTACTTC. Its protein is CASSFGSGVTHEQYF.

The rearrangement links TRBV30 to TRBJ1-5; D gene uncertain. Trimming shortened V by 1 base and J by 0 bases, and 7 bases separated the two germline ends. Germline CDR1 GTSNPN, CDR2 SVGIG (reference sequence). The CDR3 loop spans 14 amino acids. DNA of the CDR3: TGTGCCTGGAGTGAATCGAGTAGCAATCAGCCCCAGCATTTT. This translates into CAWSESSSNQPQHF.

This clone is medium-sized. V is TRBV25-1 and J is TRBJ2-7; no definite D call. CDR3 length: 11 amino acids. Trimming shortened V by 6 bases and J by 3 bases, and 6 bases separated the two germline ends. CDR1 and CDR2 (germline): MGHDK, SYGVNS. The CDR3 loop is CASSGGYEQYF. CDR3 in DNA: TGTGCCAGCAGCGGTGGCTACGAGCAGTACTTC.

The V and J genes are TRBV19 and TRBJ2-4; 10 bases align to TRBD1. Germline V gene lookup returns CDR1 LNHDA and CDR2 SQIVND (reference sequence). V lost 10 bases to trimming and J lost 2 bases; unmatched junction nucleotides: 5. The CDR3 contains 14 residues. CDR3 region: CAISTGGTKNIQYF. The DNA of the CDR3 is TGTGCCATCTCGACAGGGGGCACCAAAAACATTCAGTACTTC. Full variable domain (outside the CDR3, taken from reference TRBV19 and TRBJ2-4): DGGITQSPKYLFRKEGQNVTLSCEQNLNHDAMYWYRQDPGQGLRLIYYSQIVNDFQKGDIAEGYSVSREKKESFPLTVTSAQKNPTAFYLCAISTGGTKNIQYFGAGTRLSVL.